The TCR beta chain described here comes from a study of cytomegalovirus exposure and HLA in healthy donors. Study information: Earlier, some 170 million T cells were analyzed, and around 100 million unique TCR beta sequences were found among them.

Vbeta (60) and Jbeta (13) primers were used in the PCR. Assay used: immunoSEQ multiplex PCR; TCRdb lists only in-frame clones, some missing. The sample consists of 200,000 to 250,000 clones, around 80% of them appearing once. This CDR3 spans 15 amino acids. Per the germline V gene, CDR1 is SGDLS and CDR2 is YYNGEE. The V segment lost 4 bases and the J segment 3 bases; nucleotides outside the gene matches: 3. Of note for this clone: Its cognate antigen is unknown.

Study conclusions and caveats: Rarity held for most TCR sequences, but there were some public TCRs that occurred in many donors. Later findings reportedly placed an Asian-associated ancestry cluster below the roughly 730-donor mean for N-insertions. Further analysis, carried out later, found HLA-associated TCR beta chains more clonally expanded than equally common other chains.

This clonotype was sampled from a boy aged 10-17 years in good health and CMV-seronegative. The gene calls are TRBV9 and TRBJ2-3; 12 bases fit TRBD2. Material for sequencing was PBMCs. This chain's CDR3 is CASSPTSGGTDTQYF. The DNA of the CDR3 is TGTGCCAGCAGCCCCACTAGCGGGGGGACAGATACGCAGTATTTT.